This T cell receptor (beta chain) stems from a study of cytomegalovirus exposure and HLA in healthy donors. Study-level points and caveats: Generally TCR sequences proved uncommon, though certain public TCRs appeared in numerous donors. Association of a missense DCLRE1C variant with TCR beta V- and J-gene trimming was reported in a later analysis. Sequencing depth across donors, presence/absence analyses assumed, was roughly uniform. Reports described diagnosis of cytomegalovirus status by the classifier as highly specific and sensitive.

Concerning this clone: The antigen is not known.

The CDR3 covers 18 residues. Losses at the gene ends were 4 bases for V and 0 bases for J; bases not matched to a gene: 11. Germline CDR1 reads SGHTA; CDR2 reads FQGTGA. The PCR used 60 Vbeta and 13 Jbeta primers. Profiling relied on immunoSEQ multiplex PCR, and the TCRdb table lists in-frame clones only, not all of them. The sample lists some 150,000 clones; approximately 80% were seen once. The receptor was isolated from a man aged 30 to 39 in good health and CMV-seropositive. Sequencing was done on a sample of PBMCs. The chain joins TRBV7-3 to TRBJ2-1; 8 bases align to TRBD2. The CDR3 sequence: CASSSDGTAGGSYNEQFF. The CDR3 DNA is TGTGCCAGCAGCTCAGATGGAACGGCGGGGGGCTCCTACAATGAGCAGTTCTTC.